Shown below are 17 T cell receptor beta chains from a single sample sequenced in a study of cytotoxic CD8 clonotypes in ibrutinib-treated CLL. Some clones are missing from TCRdb's copy, which holds only in-frame ones; the method was immunoSEQ multiplex PCR. Among over 65,000 clones, around two thirds were seen once, and the ten largest hold approximately 6%. Here the sequenced sample was PBMCs, taken after 12 months of ibrutinib treatment. The receptors come from a human donor with chronic lymphocytic leukemia.

The chain joins TRBV5-5 to TRBJ1-5; TRBD1 agrees at 7 bases. The V gene end was trimmed by 4 bases and the J gene end by 4 bases; junction bases not matched to a gene: 5. Per germline, CDR1 SGHKS and CDR2 YYEKEE (reference sequence). This CDR3 comprises 14 residues. The CDR3 sequence is CASSRQGVNQPQHF. CDR3 in DNA: TGTGCCAGCAGCCGACAGGGTGTGAATCAGCCCCAGCATTTT.

The gene calls are TRBV2 and TRBJ2-7; TRBD1 or TRBD2 may be the D gene (6 bases each). V was pared by 8 bases and J by 5 bases, with 19 bases between. CDR3 length: 14 amino acids. Germline V CDR1 and CDR2: SNHLY, FYNNEI. DNA for the CDR3: TGTGCCAGCCGAGTCGAGGGGGGAGTCCACGAGCAGTACTTC. Protein sequence: CASRVEGGVHEQYF. The full variable domain, in which reference TRBV2 and TRBJ2-7 provide the parts outside the CDR3, is EPEVTQTPSHQVTQMGQEVILRCVPISNHLYFYWYRQILGQKVEFLVSFYNNEISEKSEIFDDQFSVERPDGSNFTLKIRSTKLEDSAMYFCASRVEGGVHEQYFGPGTRLTVT.

The chain is built from TRBV6-5 and TRBJ1-5; 7 bases line up with TRBD1. The CDR3 runs to 15 residues. Looked up from germline, CDR1 is MNHEY and CDR2 is SVGAGI. The V segment lost 6 bases and the J segment 7 bases; nucleotides outside the gene matches: 12. This chain's CDR3 is CASSRGNRGGQPQHF. DNA for the CDR3: TGTGCCAGCAGCAGGGGTAATCGAGGGGGCCAGCCCCAGCATTTT.

The chain has TRBV5-4 and TRBJ2-3, with D perhaps given as TRBD1 or TRBD2 (5 bases each). Trimming shortened V by 4 bases and J by 3 bases, and 15 bases separated the two germline ends. Per germline, CDR1 SGHNT and CDR2 YYREEE (reference sequence). CDR3 length: 15 residues. CDR3 residues: CASSPAGAGTDTQYF. CDR3 DNA: TGTGCCAGCAGCCCGGCCGGGGCAGGGACAGATACGCAGTATTTT.

The rearrangement joins TRBV28 to TRBJ1-2; D is unresolved. Germline CDR1 reads MDHEN; CDR2 reads SYDVKM. The length of the CDR3 is 12 residues. V was pared by 8 bases and J by 6 bases, with 13 bases between. The CDR3 sequence: CASSRGFNGYTF. Here the CDR3 DNA reads TGTGCCAGCTCTCGAGGGTTTAATGGCTACACCTTC.

As to this clone: Other DNA sequences of this sample code for an identical CDR3. The V gene is TRBV15, the J gene TRBJ2-7; D is undetermined. The CDR3 extends over 13 amino acids. The germline V and J ends were trimmed by 0 bases and 4 bases, with 7 bases remaining between them. Germline-derived CDR1 and CDR2 are LNHNV and YYDKDF (reference sequence). CDR3 residues: CATSRDRSYEQYF. CDR3 in DNA: TGTGCCACCAGCAGAGATCGATCATACGAGCAGTACTTC.

This clone was seen more than once but under ten times. The J gene is TRBJ1-2, the V gene TRBV6-1, with a tentative D call TRBD1 (6 bases). The CDR3 totals 14 residues. Trimming pared 4 bases from V and 5 bases from J, leaving 14 bases between. Germline V gene data show CDR1 as MNHNS and CDR2 as SASEGT. CDR3 sequence: CASSAPGQGYGYTF. Written as DNA, the CDR3 is TGTGCCAGCAGTGCTCCGGGACAAGGTTATGGCTACACCTTC.

The CDR3 spells CASSTHLTVYNSPLHF. In DNA form, the CDR3 reads TGCGCCAGCAGCACCCATCTGACAGTTTATAATTCACCCCTCCACTTT. The chain recombines TRBV5-1 with TRBJ1-6; a possible D gene is TRBD1 (5 bases). The germline V gene encodes CDR1 SGHRS and CDR2 YFSETQ. The CDR3 extends over 16 amino acids. Trimming took off 4 bases at V and 4 bases at J, with 15 bases between the two ends.

V usage is TRBV30 and J usage is TRBJ2-1, with 11 bases matching TRBD2. Trimming at V came to 4 bases and at J to 8 bases, leaving 22 bases not matched to a gene. The CDR3 runs 19 residues. The germline V gene has CDR1 GTSNPN and CDR2 SVGIG (reference sequence). This CDR3 is CAWTPGPLAGGLITHEQFF. The CDR3 DNA sequence: TGTGCCTGGACCCCGGGTCCCCTAGCGGGGGGCTTGATCACCCATGAGCAGTTCTTC.

This chain links TRBV28 with TRBJ1-4; D is undetermined. The CDR3 is 14 residues long. The V end was cut by 8 bases, the J end by 2 bases, with 12 bases between. The germline V gene encodes CDR1 MDHEN and CDR2 SYDVKM. Written as DNA, the CDR3 is TGTGCCAGCCGGCCAGGTGGGACTAATGAAAAACTGTTTTTT. It translates to CASRPGGTNEKLFF.

This clone appeared a few times. The V call is TRBV5-5, the J call TRBJ2-7, with D uncertain. Germline-derived CDR1 and CDR2 are SGHKS and YYEKEE (reference sequence). This CDR3 is 11 amino acids long. The germline V and J ends were trimmed by 4 bases and 6 bases, with 8 bases remaining between them. The CDR3 is CASSSRSEQYF. The CDR3 bases are TGTGCCAGCAGCAGCCGGTCCGAGCAGTACTTC.

The chain is built from TRBV5-1 and TRBJ1-1; 7 positions match TRBD1. Germline V CDR1 and CDR2: SGHRS, YFSETQ. V lost 1 base and J lost 5; bases outside the gene matches: 14. The CDR3 contains 17 residues. The CDR3 reads CASSLRLGTARLTEAFF. DNA for the CDR3: TGCGCCAGCAGCTTGAGGCTTGGGACAGCCCGTCTGACTGAAGCTTTCTTT. Full variable domain (remainder filled in from reference TRBV5-1 and TRBJ1-1): KAGVTQTPRYLIKTRGQQVTLSCSPISGHRSVSWYQQTPGQGLQFLFEYFSETQRNKGNFPGRFSGRQFSNSRSEMNVSTLELGDSALYLCASSLRLGTARLTEAFFGQGTRLTVV.

The rearrangement uses TRBV2 and TRBJ2-5; TRBD1 agrees at 10 bases. J gave up 5 bases and V 5 bases, and 8 bases lay outside the gene matches. This CDR3 region has 15 residues. Germline values: CDR1 SNHLY, CDR2 FYNNEI. The CDR3 region is CASSPDRGVRETQYF. CDR3 bases: TGTGCCAGCAGTCCGGACAGGGGGGTGCGGGAGACCCAGTACTTC. The entire variable domain, with the rest obtained from reference TRBV2 and TRBJ2-5, is as follows: EPEVTQTPSHQVTQMGQEVILRCVPISNHLYFYWYRQILGQKVEFLVSFYNNEISEKSEIFDDQFSVERPDGSNFTLKIRSTKLEDSAMYFCASSPDRGVRETQYFGPGTRLLVL.

The genes are TRBV4-1 and TRBJ1-5; D not resolved. The CDR3 spans 15 residues. Trimming stripped 1 base from V and 4 bases from J, with 11 bases between. Per the germline V gene, CDR1 is MGHRA and CDR2 is YSYEKL. The CDR3, as DNA: TGCGCCAGCAGCCAAGTTGGGCAGCTAAATCAGCCCCAGCATTTT. Translated, it gives CASSQVGQLNQPQHF.

The CDR3 sequence is CAWSLQAAYEQYF. CDR3 coding DNA: TGTGCCTGGAGCCTTCAGGCCGCCTACGAGCAGTACTTC. The chain uses TRBV30 and TRBJ2-7; D gene ambiguous. Germline CDR1 reads GTSNPN; CDR2 reads SVGIG (reference sequence). There are 13 residues in the CDR3. Trimming removed 3 bases from V and 2 bases from J, with 11 bases in between.

The CDR3 nucleotides are TGCGCCAGCAGCTTAGCGGGGAGAGGGGAGCTGTTTTTT. This translates into CASSLAGRGELFF. The rearrangement joins TRBV5-1 to TRBJ2-2; the match to TRBD2 covers 7 bases. After removal of 2 bases from V and 8 bases from J, the junction contained 3 bases not matched to a gene. Germline V CDR1 and CDR2: SGHRS, YFSETQ. There are 13 residues in the CDR3. Based on the CDR3 plus reference TRBV5-1 and TRBJ2-2, the full variable domain is KAGVTQTPRYLIKTRGQQVTLSCSPISGHRSVSWYQQTPGQGLQFLFEYFSETQRNKGNFPGRFSGRQFSNSRSEMNVSTLELGDSALYLCASSLAGRGELFFGEGSRLTVL.

The J gene is TRBJ2-7, the V gene TRBV9, with no clear D. Germline CDR1 and CDR2: SGDLS and YYNGEE. The CDR3 spans 12 residues. The V end lost 3 bases, the J end lost 5 bases, and 9 bases lay between the germline ends. Here the CDR3 DNA reads TGTGCCAGCAGCGATCTAGGCCACGAGCAGTACTTC. It encodes CASSDLGHEQYF.